The source of this T cell receptor (beta chain) is a study of blood T cell repertoires in COVID-19. Original data processing: Amplification of reference gene primers was used by the study to estimate nucleated cell counts. Data came from immunoSEQ multiplex PCR; TCRdb stores just in-frame clones and leaves some out. The DNA gave D and trimming, while V, J and clone size come from that table. Among 25,000 to 35,000 clones listed, 85% to 90% were seen once. J was trimmed by 2 bases and V by 1 base; bases with no gene match: 2. CDR3 length equals 15 residues. CDR1 and CDR2 (germline): SGHTA, FQGNSA. This rearrangement joins TRBV7-2 to TRBJ2-1; 7 bases are shared with TRBD1. The TCR was taken from a human donor in a cohort sampled during active COVID-19. Sequenced input: peripheral blood. This CDR3 reads CASSLEQGPYNEQFF. CDR3 nucleotide sequence: TGTGCCAGCAGCTTAGAACAGGGGCCCTACAATGAGCAGTTCTTC.